This T cell receptor (beta chain) was identified during a study of shared clonotypes between healthy human individuals. Trimming cost V 6 bases and J 5 bases, with 14 bases left between them. The CDR3 spans 13 residues. Germline-derived CDR1 and CDR2 are MDHEN and SYDVKM. Execution of the assay was at deep level. Profiled with immunoSEQ multiplex PCR; TCRdb holds only in-frame clones, not every one. The table shows millions of clones, with roughly 94% occurring only once. This receptor was obtained from a man between 18 and 29 years old in good health. Sequences were obtained from naive CD4+ T cells sorted from blood. The subset denotes: CD45RA+ positively selected. This chain joins TRBV28 and TRBJ2-7; D unclear. In DNA form, the CDR3 reads TGTGCCAGCAGGGATGAGAAACGCCACGAGCAGTACTTC. The encoded protein is CASRDEKRHEQYF.